This T cell receptor beta chain derives from a study of read filtering for tumor transcriptome and immune sequencing. CDR3 length: 12 amino acids. From germline, CDR1 is SGHTA and CDR2 FQGNSA. V was cut by 3 bases and J by 9 bases, with 9 bases left in between. This library used around 400 ng RNA and molecular barcoded adaptors spanning alpha/delta and beta/gamma chains. MiXCR was run by TCRdb on the reads, yielding one entry per CDR3 protein. The sample records about 450 distinct CDR3 sequences, 75% to 85% being singletons. Sampling of bone marrow took place during active disease in every patient. This receptor was taken from a donor at least 40 years old with multiple myeloma. This table probably holds off-target reads from a library built for another chain. The sample was a population of CD138-negative cells sorted from bone marrow. The chain couples TRBV7-2 to TRBJ2-1; maybe TRBD1 (7 bases). The CDR3: CASSLQGGEQFF. The CDR3 coding sequence is TGTGCCAGCAGCTTGCAGGGGGGTGAGCAGTTCTTC.